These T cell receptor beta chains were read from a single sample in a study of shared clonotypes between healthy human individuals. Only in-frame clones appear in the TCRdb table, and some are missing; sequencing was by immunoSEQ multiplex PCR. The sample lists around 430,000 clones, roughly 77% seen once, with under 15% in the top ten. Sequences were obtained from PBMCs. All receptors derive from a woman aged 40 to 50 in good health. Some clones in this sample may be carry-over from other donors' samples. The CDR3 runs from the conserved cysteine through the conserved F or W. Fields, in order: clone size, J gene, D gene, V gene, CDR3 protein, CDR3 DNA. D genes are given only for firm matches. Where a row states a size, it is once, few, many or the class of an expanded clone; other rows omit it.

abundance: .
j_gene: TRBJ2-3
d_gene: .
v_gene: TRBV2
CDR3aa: CASSRGLDTDTQYF
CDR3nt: TGTGCCAGCAGTCGTGGACTTGACACAGATACGCAGTATTTT

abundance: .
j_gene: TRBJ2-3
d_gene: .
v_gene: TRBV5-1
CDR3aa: CASSVRGSSTDTQYF
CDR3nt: TGCGCCAGCAGCGTTAGGGGCTCTTCGACAGATACGCAGTATTTT

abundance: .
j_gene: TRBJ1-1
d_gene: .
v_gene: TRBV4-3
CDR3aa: CASSQLVPGRTEAFF
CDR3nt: TGCGCCAGCAGCCAACTCGTCCCGGGTCGGACTGAAGCTTTCTTT

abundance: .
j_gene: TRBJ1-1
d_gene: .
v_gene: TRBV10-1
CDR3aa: CASMKGWNTEAFF
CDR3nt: TGCGCCAGCATGAAGGGCTGGAACACTGAAGCTTTCTTT

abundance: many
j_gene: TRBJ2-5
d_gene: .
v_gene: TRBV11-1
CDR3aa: CASSRLANQETQYF
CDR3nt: TGTGCCAGCAGCCGTCTAGCTAACCAAGAGACCCAGTACTTC

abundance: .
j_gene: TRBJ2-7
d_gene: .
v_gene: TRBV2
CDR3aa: CASSEATDYEQYF
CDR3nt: TGTGCCAGCAGTGAAGCAACCGACTACGAGCAGTACTTC

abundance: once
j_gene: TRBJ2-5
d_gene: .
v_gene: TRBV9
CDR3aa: CASSRTRQETQYF
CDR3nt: TGTGCCAGCAGCCGAACAAGACAAGAGACCCAGTACTTC

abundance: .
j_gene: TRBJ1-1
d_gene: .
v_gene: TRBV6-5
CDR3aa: CASSESWALDEAFF
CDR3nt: TGTGCCAGCAGTGAGTCGTGGGCTTTGGATGAAGCTTTCTTT

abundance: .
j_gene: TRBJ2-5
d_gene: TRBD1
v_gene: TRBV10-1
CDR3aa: CASSEVPWTGGSRETQYF
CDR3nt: TGCGCCAGCAGTGAAGTTCCCTGGACAGGGGGCAGTCGAGAGACCCAGTACTTC

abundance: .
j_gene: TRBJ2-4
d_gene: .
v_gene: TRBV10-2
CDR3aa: CASSPGFAKNIQYF
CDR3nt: TGCGCCAGCAGTCCGGGATTCGCCAAAAACATTCAGTACTTC

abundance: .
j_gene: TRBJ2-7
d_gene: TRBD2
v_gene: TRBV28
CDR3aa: CASSFQGGLIYEQYF
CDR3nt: TGTGCCAGCAGTTTCCAGGGAGGGCTAATCTACGAGCAGTACTTC

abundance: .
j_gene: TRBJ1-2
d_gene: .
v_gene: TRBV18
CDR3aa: CASSPGETYGYTF
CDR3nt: TGTGCCAGCTCACCAGGGGAGACCTATGGCTACACCTTC

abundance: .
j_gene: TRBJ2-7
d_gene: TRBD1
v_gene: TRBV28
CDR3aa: CASSLGDRQYEQYF
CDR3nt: TGTGCCAGCAGTTTAGGGGACAGACAGTACGAGCAGTACTTC

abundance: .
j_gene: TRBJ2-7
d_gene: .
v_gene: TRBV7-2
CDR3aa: CASSSRPYEQYF
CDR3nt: TGTGCCAGCAGTTCTAGGCCCTACGAGCAGTACTTC

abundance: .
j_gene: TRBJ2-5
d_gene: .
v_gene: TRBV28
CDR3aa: CASTLGGRETQYF
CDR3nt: TGTGCCAGCACATTAGGGGGTAGGGAGACCCAGTACTTC

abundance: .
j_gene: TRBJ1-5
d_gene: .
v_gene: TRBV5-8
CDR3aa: CASSLLAGQGNQPQHF
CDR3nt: TGTGCCAGCAGCTTGCTCGCGGGGCAGGGCAATCAGCCCCAGCATTTT

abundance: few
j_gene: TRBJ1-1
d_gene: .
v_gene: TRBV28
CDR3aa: CASRSVGPNTEAFF
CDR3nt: TGTGCCAGCAGAAGCGTAGGGCCTAACACTGAAGCTTTCTTT

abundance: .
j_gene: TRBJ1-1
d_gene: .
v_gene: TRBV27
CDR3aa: CASSSRRGMEAFF
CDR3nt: TGTGCCAGCAGTTCTCGACGGGGGATGGAAGCTTTCTTT

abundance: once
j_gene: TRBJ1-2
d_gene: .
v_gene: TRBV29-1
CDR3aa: CSVEGADGYTF
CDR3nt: TGCAGCGTTGAGGGGGCGGATGGCTACACCTTC

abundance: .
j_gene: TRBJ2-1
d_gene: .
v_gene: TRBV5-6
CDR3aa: CASSLLGSEQFF
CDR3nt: TGTGCCAGCAGCTTGTTGGGGAGTGAGCAGTTCTTC

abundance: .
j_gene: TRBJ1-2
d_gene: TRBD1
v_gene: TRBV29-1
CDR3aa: CSVGDRGLDGYTF
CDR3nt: TGCAGCGTTGGGGACAGGGGGCTGGATGGCTACACCTTC

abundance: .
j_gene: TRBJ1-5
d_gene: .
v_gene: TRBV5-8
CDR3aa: CASSLVRSNQPQHF
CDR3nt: TGTGCCAGCAGCTTGGTACGGAGCAATCAGCCCCAGCATTTT

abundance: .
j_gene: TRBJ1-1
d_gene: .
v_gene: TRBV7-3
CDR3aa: CASSKDGGAGGNTEAFF
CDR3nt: TGTGCCAGCAGCAAAGACGGGGGCGCGGGTGGGAACACTGAAGCTTTCTTT

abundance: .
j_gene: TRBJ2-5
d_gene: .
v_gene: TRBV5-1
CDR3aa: CASSLVGQQQETQYF
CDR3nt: TGCGCCAGCAGCTTGGTTGGACAGCAACAAGAGACCCAGTACTTC

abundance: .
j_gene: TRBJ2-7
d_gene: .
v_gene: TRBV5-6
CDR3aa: CASSLGLQTAAYEQYF
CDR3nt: TGTGCCAGCAGCTTGGGACTCCAAACTGCAGCCTACGAGCAGTACTTC

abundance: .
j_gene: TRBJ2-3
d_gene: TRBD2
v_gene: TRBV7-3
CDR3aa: CASTLNGGRAGITQYF
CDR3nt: TGTGCCAGCACTCTCAATGGCGGGAGGGCGGGGATCACGCAGTATTTT

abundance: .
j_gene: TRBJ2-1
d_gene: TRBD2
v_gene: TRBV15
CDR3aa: CATSRDLLAADNEQFF
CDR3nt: TGTGCCACCAGCAGAGATCTACTAGCGGCTGACAATGAGCAGTTCTTC

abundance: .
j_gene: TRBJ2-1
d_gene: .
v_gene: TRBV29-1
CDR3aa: CSVARVLGNEQFF
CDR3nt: TGCAGCGTTGCGAGGGTGTTGGGCAATGAGCAGTTCTTC

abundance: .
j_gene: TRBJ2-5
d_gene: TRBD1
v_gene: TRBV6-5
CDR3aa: CASSYSGGRETQYF
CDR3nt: TGTGCCAGCAGTTACTCAGGGGGCCGGGAGACCCAGTACTTC

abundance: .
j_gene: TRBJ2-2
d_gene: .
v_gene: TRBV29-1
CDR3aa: CSVDVGAPDTGELFF
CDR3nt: TGCAGCGTTGATGTAGGGGCGCCGGACACCGGGGAGCTGTTTTTT

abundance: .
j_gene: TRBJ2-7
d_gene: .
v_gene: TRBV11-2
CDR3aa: CASPLPGRSYEQYF
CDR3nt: TGTGCCAGCCCCCTGCCGGGGAGGTCCTACGAGCAGTACTTC

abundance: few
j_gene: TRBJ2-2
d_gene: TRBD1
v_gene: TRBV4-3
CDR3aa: CASSPRGGTGGLGGELFF
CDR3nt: TGCGCCAGCAGCCCACGGGGAGGTACAGGGGGCCTTGGCGGGGAGCTGTTTTTT

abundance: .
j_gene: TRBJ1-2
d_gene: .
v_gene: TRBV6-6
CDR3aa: CASSTRLGGYTF
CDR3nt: TGTGCCAGCAGTACGCGATTGGGCGGCTACACCTTC

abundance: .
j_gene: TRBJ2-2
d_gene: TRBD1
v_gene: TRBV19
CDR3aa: CASSSSTGVNGELFF
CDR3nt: TGTGCCAGTAGTTCCTCGACAGGGGTAAACGGGGAGCTGTTTTTT

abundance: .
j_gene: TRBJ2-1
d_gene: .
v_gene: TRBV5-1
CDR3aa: CASSLGETSYNEQFF
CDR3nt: TGCGCCAGCAGCTTGGGGGAGACCTCCTACAATGAGCAGTTCTTC

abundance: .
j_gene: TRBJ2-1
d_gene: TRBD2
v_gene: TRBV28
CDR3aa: CASSLAGEGYNEQFF
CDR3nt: TGTGCCAGCAGTTTAGCGGGGGAGGGCTACAATGAGCAGTTCTTC

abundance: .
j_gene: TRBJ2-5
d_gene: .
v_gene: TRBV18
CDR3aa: CASSPGETQYF
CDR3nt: TGTGCCAGCTCACCTGGAGAGACCCAGTACTTC

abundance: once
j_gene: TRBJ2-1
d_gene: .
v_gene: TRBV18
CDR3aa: CASSPSQGFYNEQFF
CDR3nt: TGTGCCAGCTCACCATCACAGGGTTTTTACAATGAGCAGTTCTTC

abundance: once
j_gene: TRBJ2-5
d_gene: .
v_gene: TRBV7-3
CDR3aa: CASSLNGSGETQYF
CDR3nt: TGTGCCAGCAGCTTAAACGGGAGTGGGGAGACCCAGTACTTC

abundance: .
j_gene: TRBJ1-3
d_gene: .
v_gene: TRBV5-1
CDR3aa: CASSSTTGNTIYF
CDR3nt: TGCGCCAGCAGCTCCACAACTGGAAACACCATATATTTT

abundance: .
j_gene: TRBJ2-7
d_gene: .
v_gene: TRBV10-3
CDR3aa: CAISESGYEQYF
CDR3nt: TGTGCCATCAGTGAGTCCGGATACGAGCAGTACTTC

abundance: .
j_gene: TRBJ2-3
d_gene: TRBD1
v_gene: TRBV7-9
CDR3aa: CASSLATGGAEADTQYF
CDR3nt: TGTGCCAGCAGCTTAGCAACAGGGGGCGCAGAAGCAGATACGCAGTATTTT

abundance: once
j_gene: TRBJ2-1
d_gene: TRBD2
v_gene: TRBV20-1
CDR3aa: CSAKAPGLAVF
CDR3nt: TGCAGTGCTAAAGCACCGGGACTAGCAGTCTTC

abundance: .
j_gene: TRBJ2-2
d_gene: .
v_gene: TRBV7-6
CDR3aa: CASSWDANGELFF
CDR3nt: TGTGCCAGCAGCTGGGACGCGAATGGGGAGCTGTTTTTT

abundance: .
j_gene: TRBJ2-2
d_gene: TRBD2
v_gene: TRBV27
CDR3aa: CASSLWDVAGRKLFF
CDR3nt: TGTGCCAGCAGTTTATGGGACGTAGCGGGACGGAAGCTGTTTTTT

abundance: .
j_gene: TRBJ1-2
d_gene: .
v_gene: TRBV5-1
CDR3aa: CASSLVGEYGYTF
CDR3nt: TGCGCCAGCAGCTTAGTAGGGGAATATGGCTACACCTTC